This T cell receptor (beta chain) was obtained from a study of CD8+ T cells in alopecia areata. The wider study: Oral tofacitinib (5 to 10 mg twice daily) was administered to treated patients.

The sequencing template was cDNA reverse transcribed from extracted RNA. The method was immunoSEQ multiplex PCR; TCRdb's version includes in-frame clones alone and lacks a portion of them. The profile shows tens of thousands of clones, about 43% of them singletons. This clone occurred a few times. No antigen is known for it. Treatment described: oral pan-JAK inhibitor, 5-10 mg twice daily. Lesional scalp punch biopsies and peripheral blood came from alopecia areata patients. CDR1 is SGHRS and CDR2 is YFSETQ in the germline V gene. Trimming removed 3 bases from V and 1 base from J, with 11 bases in between. This CDR3 region has 14 residues. Study outcomes and limitations: Under tofacitinib, numerous expanded lesional clonotypes remained detectable in scalp and blood.

The receptor's source is a human donor with alopecia areata. The rearrangement links TRBV5-1 to TRBJ2-7, with D perhaps TRBD2 (5 bases). This specimen was CD8+ T cells sorted from blood, taken at approximately week 39, from a patient treated with tofacitinib. The CDR3, as DNA: TGCGCCAGCAGCTCTGAGCCGGGATCCTACGAGCAGTACTTC. It specifies CASSSEPGSYEQYF. Looking up the rest from reference TRBV5-1 and TRBJ2-7 gives the full variable domain: KAGVTQTPRYLIKTRGQQVTLSCSPISGHRSVSWYQQTPGQGLQFLFEYFSETQRNKGNFPGRFSGRQFSNSRSEMNVSTLELGDSALYLCASSSEPGSYEQYFGPGTRLTVT.